This T cell receptor (beta chain) was profiled in a study of T cell responses to AZD1222 COVID-19 vaccine. Data came from immunoSEQ multiplex PCR; TCRdb stores just in-frame clones and leaves some out. The sample contains 200,000 to 300,000 clones, 90% to 95% of which appear only once. This CDR3 has 13 residues. The germline CDR1 and CDR2 sequences are MDHEN and SYDVKM. The J segment lost 4 bases and the V segment lost 9 bases, leaving 3 bases of the junction unmatched. The clonotype comes from an adult in good health. Sequencing used peripheral blood, obtained on day 0 of AZD1222 vaccination. The rearrangement links TRBV28 to TRBJ1-5; TRBD1 matches 10 bases. CDR3 sequence reads: CASRTGGNQPQHF. The CDR3 DNA reads TGTGCCAGTCGGACAGGGGGTAATCAGCCCCAGCATTTT. Supplemented by reference TRBV28 and TRBJ1-5, the full variable domain reads DVKVTQSSRYLVKRTGEKVFLECVQDMDHENMFWYRQDPGLGLRLIYFSYDVKMKEKGDIPEGYSVSREKKERFSLILESASTNQTSMYLCASRTGGNQPQHFGDGTRLSIL.